This T cell receptor (beta chain) was recovered during a study of T cell responses to AZD1222 COVID-19 vaccine. Study outcomes and limitations: Donors were mostly white British, more females; clonal diversity possibly underestimated. Sampling that yielded the repertoires occurred only after the peak T cell response. AZD1222 recipients seropositive at baseline numbered only five or six. A reported finding is that nearly half of spike-specific TCRs target unmutated variant regions.

Germline-derived CDR1 and CDR2 are SGHRS and YFSETQ. The V and J ends lost 0 bases and 1 base respectively, with 7 bases between them. The length of the CDR3 is 15 residues. Data came from immunoSEQ multiplex PCR; TCRdb stores just in-frame clones and leaves some out. The sample lists tens of thousands of clones, around 90% occurring once. As to this clone: What it recognizes is unknown.

The receptor comes from an adult in good health. The sequenced sample was peripheral blood, obtained on day 0 of AZD1222 vaccination. The rearrangement links TRBV5-1 to TRBJ2-2; no clear D gene. CDR3 sequence: CASSLGPRNTGELFF. CDR3 nucleotides: TGCGCCAGCAGCTTGGGCCCGAGGAACACCGGGGAGCTGTTTTTT.